Following are 3 T cell receptor beta chains from one sample sequenced in a study of beta chain features in type 1 diabetes. The entirety of the isolated RNA underwent reverse transcription, so expressed TCRB transcripts were sequenced. This table comes from immunoSEQ multiplex PCR, and its TCRdb copy is limited to in-frame clones, with some not included. The sample lists about 22,000 clones; more than 45% were seen once. Findings of the study overall: There was a moderate but significant shortening of TCRB CDR3s in all four CD4+ subsets of Type 1 diabetes patients.

The antigens for these receptors are not known. The sequenced sample was stem cell memory CD4+ T cells from blood. These receptors originate from a young man with type 1 diabetes.

This clone was found a few times. Other DNA sequences from this sample encode an identical CDR3 as well. The chain carries TRBV2 and TRBJ2-3; D gene uncertain. The CDR3 length is 14 residues. Trimming pared 6 bases from V and 0 bases from J, leaving 10 bases between. Germline loops: CDR1 SNHLY, CDR2 FYNNEI. The CDR3 sequence: CASSELMSTDTQYF. The CDR3, as DNA: TGTGCCAGCAGCGAATTAATGAGCACAGATACGCAGTATTTT.

This clone was picked up one time. The rearrangement uses TRBV19 and TRBJ1-2, with D possibly TRBD1 on 6 matching bases. In germline, CDR1 is LNHDA, CDR2 SQIVND (reference sequence). V lost 4 bases and J lost 2, with 14 bases in between. This CDR3 region has 15 residues. CDR3 coding DNA: TGTGCCAGTAGTACTGACAGGCCCCCGAACTATGGCTACACCTTC. It codes for CASSTDRPPNYGYTF. Full variable domain (rest looked up from reference TRBV19 and TRBJ1-2): DGGITQSPKYLFRKEGQNVTLSCEQNLNHDAMYWYRQDPGQGLRLIYYSQIVNDFQKGDIAEGYSVSREKKESFPLTVTSAQKNPTAFYLCASSTDRPPNYGYTFGSGTRLTVV.

This clone was picked up a small number of times. The gene calls are TRBV5-5 and TRBJ2-5; TRBD2 might be the D (6 bases). The germline V gene has CDR1 SGHKS and CDR2 YYEKEE (reference sequence). The CDR3 consists of 14 residues. Trimming removed 4 bases at V and 2 bases at J, with 12 bases between. CDR3 residues: CASSLPGVQETQYF. In DNA, the CDR3 is TGTGCCAGCAGCCTTCCGGGGGTTCAAGAGACCCAGTACTTC. The complete variable domain, with remaining parts taken from reference TRBV5-5 and TRBJ2-5, reads DAGVTQSPTHLIKTRGQQVTLRCSPISGHKSVSWYQQVLGQGPQFIFQYYEKEERGRGNFPDRFSARQFPNYSSELNVNALLLGDSALYLCASSLPGVQETQYFGPGTRLLVL.